This T cell receptor (beta chain) was recorded in a study of cytomegalovirus exposure and HLA in healthy donors. The study's findings and limits: The authors reported that TCR beta sequences could predict HLA-A and HLA-B alleles. These predictions were accurate for most subjects in the first cohort. Sequencing likely produced, as an artifact, a cluster of highly shared sequence variants.

In this sample, this clone turned up a few times. Its target is unknown. Primers for the PCR totalled 60 Vbeta and 13 Jbeta. Only in-frame clones appear in the TCRdb table, and some are missing; sequencing was by immunoSEQ multiplex PCR. The sample shows roughly 130,000 clones, around 65% of them seen only once. The CDR3 extends over 15 amino acids. The V gene lost 0 bases and the J gene lost 0 bases, with 9 bases spanning the gap. Germline V gives CDR1 SGHRS, CDR2 YFSETQ. This chain joins TRBV5-1 and TRBJ1-2; D uncertain. What was sequenced was PBMCs. The clonotype originates from a woman aged 55-69 years in good health and CMV-seronegative. The CDR3 spells CASSLAPQSNYGYTF. In DNA form, the CDR3 reads TGCGCCAGCAGCTTGGCCCCACAGTCTAACTATGGCTACACCTTC. The full variable domain, completed using reference TRBV5-1 and TRBJ1-2, is KAGVTQTPRYLIKTRGQQVTLSCSPISGHRSVSWYQQTPGQGLQFLFEYFSETQRNKGNFPGRFSGRQFSNSRSEMNVSTLELGDSALYLCASSLAPQSNYGYTFGSGTRLTVV.